This is a list of T cell receptor beta chains from one sample in a study of human T cells and chemical hapten exposure. TCRdb reprocessed the RACE reads with MiXCR, giving one entry per CDR3 protein. Among 60,000 to 80,000 distinct CDR3 sequences, 25% to 40% were seen once, and the ten largest hold about 8.9%. The sample in question was whole blood, obtained in connection with sensitization to the hapten diphenylcyclopropenone (DPC). The receptors here all came from a middle-aged man with alopecia areata. Some clones in this sample may be carry-over from other donors' samples. Both conserved end residues are trimmed from each CDR3. The D gene is left open where the match is weak. Clone size is given for some rows only: seen once, a few or many times, or a class if the clone is expanded.

ASSSNDRSIGTDTQY	TRBJ2-3	TRBV28	-	-
ASSLAVGGQQPQH	TRBJ1-5	TRBV7-2	-	few
ASSALRDRGSNEQF	TRBJ2-1	TRBV6-1	TRBD1	-
SVAREASSTDTQY	TRBJ2-3	TRBV20-1	TRBD2	once
ASSATGTGAYEQY	TRBJ2-7	TRBV6-2/TRBV6-3	TRBD1	-
ASSFGITAHEQY	TRBJ2-7	TRBV12-3/TRBV12-4	-	-
ASSSTGSATEAF	TRBJ1-1	TRBV28	TRBD1	-
ASSSRGSGAEEQY	TRBJ2-7	TRBV11-2	TRBD2	once
ATSRDRGTDTQY	TRBJ2-3	TRBV15	-	-
ASSLARAFSPYNEQF	TRBJ2-1	TRBV7-8	-	-
ASSERTGRTEAF	TRBJ1-1	TRBV2	TRBD1	few
ASSEDRPQY	TRBJ2-4	TRBV6-1	-	few
SALDRENQPQH	TRBJ1-5	TRBV20-1	TRBD1	-
ASSLGDSSGNTIY	TRBJ1-3	TRBV7-6	-	-
ASSASGTANTEAF	TRBJ1-1	TRBV6-1	-	-
ASSPAGADTQY	TRBJ2-3	TRBV5-1	-	few
ASSVDWAGGSYEQY	TRBJ2-7	TRBV9	TRBD2	-
ASTLYEQY	TRBJ2-7	TRBV27	-	-
ASSARQIMNTEAF	TRBJ1-1	TRBV6-1	-	few
ASSRGLLEKLF	TRBJ1-4	TRBV7-2	-	-
SARDGQFFYGYT	TRBJ1-2	TRBV20-1	-	-
ASSSVHRDTFYEQY	TRBJ2-7	TRBV28	-	few
ASSLSGLNTGELF	TRBJ2-2	TRBV3-1	-	many
SASPLAGGRGRETQY	TRBJ2-5	TRBV20-1	TRBD2	few
ASRNLDGYT	TRBJ1-2	TRBV6-5	-	-
SARGPGQGAEAF	TRBJ1-1	TRBV20-1	TRBD1	-
ATQGYNSPLH	TRBJ1-6	TRBV10-2	TRBD1	-
ASSLIRSQPQH	TRBJ1-5	TRBV28	-	few
AWSSGDTQY	TRBJ2-3	TRBV30	-	-
AISEYRTGAYEQY	TRBJ2-7	TRBV10-3	TRBD1	few
ASSRNRVTEAF	TRBJ1-1	TRBV9	-	-
ATSDQQGAGTGELF	TRBJ2-2	TRBV24-1	TRBD1	-
ASSLGSRLQETQY	TRBJ2-5	TRBV7-9	-	-
ASSQQGSGANVLT	TRBJ2-6	TRBV5-6	-	few
ASSFVLGLAADTQY	TRBJ2-3	TRBV7-9	TRBD2	few
ASRFRRNEKLF	TRBJ1-4	TRBV12-3/TRBV12-4	-	few
ASSLLNEQF	TRBJ2-1	TRBV7-2	-	-
SARDPIRLEQY	TRBJ2-7	TRBV20-1	-	-
ATVRTSGGPNEQF	TRBJ2-1	TRBV10-2	TRBD2	-
ASVTGSADTQY	TRBJ2-3	TRBV30	-	few
AIRQGGTEAF	TRBJ1-1	TRBV10-3	TRBD1	-
SAPIRESYEQY	TRBJ2-7	TRBV20-1	-	few
ASSPLGQILSGANVLT	TRBJ2-6	TRBV5-1	TRBD1	few
ASTGRRINEQF	TRBJ2-1	TRBV2	-	few
ASSFLSGNEQF	TRBJ2-1	TRBV7-2	-	-
ASSLAVLGKETQY	TRBJ2-5	TRBV7-2	-	-
ASTHSGRATDTQY	TRBJ2-3	TRBV25-1	TRBD2	-
SVTGEATDTQY	TRBJ2-3	TRBV29-1	TRBD1	-
ASSFSIGGRNQPQH	TRBJ1-5	TRBV6-2/TRBV6-3	-	few
ASSDSGSTDTQY	TRBJ2-3	TRBV7-2	TRBD2	-
ASSLLLMGFSNQPQH	TRBJ1-5	TRBV28	-	few
ASSLRSDTQY	TRBJ2-3	TRBV28	-	few
AFDSQILAKNIQY	TRBJ2-4	TRBV30	-	-
ASSLQGAPSEKLF	TRBJ1-4	TRBV9	TRBD1	-
ASSTREGADSYEQY	TRBJ2-7	TRBV7-9	-	-
SARRPRGGVREETQY	TRBJ2-5	TRBV20-1	-	-
ASSSSGGYQPQH	TRBJ1-5	TRBV6-6	TRBD1	-
SARGDGAGFSYNEQF	TRBJ2-1	TRBV20-1	TRBD2	-
SVTRGGSTEAF	TRBJ1-1	TRBV29-1	-	-